Shown below are 24 T cell receptor beta chains from a single sample sequenced in a study of vaccination and CD4 T cells after COVID-19. The antigens for these receptors are not known. An Oncomine TCR Beta short-read assay was used to sequence the DNA from cultured CD4+ T cells. TCRdb re-derived calls from the PCR reads in MiXCR, one entry per CDR3 protein. Of 20,000 to 30,000 distinct CDR3 sequences listed, more than 25% are singletons. Time point of the sample: late sampling 161 to 241 days after vaccination in a few convalescent patients. Specified treatment: approximately nine-day PBMC culture with coronavirus spike peptide pools or control peptides (ViraFEST assay). The sequencing here drew on CD4+ T cells from blood, cultured in vitro, taken about 7 months after SARS-CoV-2 vaccination. These receptors all come from a human donor who had recovered from COVID-19.

This clonotype has a handful of counts. V is TRBV10-3 and J is TRBJ2-5; TRBD2 matches 10 bases. The length of the CDR3 is 14 residues. Germline assignment: CDR1 ENHRY and CDR2 SYGVKD. With 8 bases clipped from V and 5 bases from J, the junction kept 8 bases outside the gene matches. The CDR3 coding sequence is TGTGCCATCTCGACTAGCGGGTTGTCGGAGACCCAGTACTTC. It specifies CAISTSGLSETQYF.

The chain is built from TRBV21-1 and TRBJ2-1; TRBD1, the table's D call, was not compared with the DNA. TRBV21-1 is a pseudogene locus. The CDR3 has 14 residues. The CDR3 loop reads CASSKGGRGDEQFF. For the CDR3, the DNA is TGTGCCAGCAGCAAAGGGGGCAGAGGCGATGAGCAGTTCTTC.

This clonotype was detected only a few times. The chain recombines TRBV11-3 with TRBJ2-1; 10 nucleotides align to TRBD2. The CDR3 runs to 14 residues. Trimming cost V 5 bases and J 5 bases; bases outside gene matches: 3. The V gene's germline CDR1 is SGHNT and CDR2 YENEEA. The CDR3 DNA sequence: TGTGCCAGCAGCATACTAGCGGGAAACAATGAGCAGTTCTTC. This translates into CASSILAGNNEQFF.

This clonotype has only a few counts. The chain is built from TRBV7-3 and TRBJ2-6; D uncertain. The CDR3 is 18 residues long. Deletions cut 5 bases from V and 0 bases from J, with 17 bases between. CDR1 is SGHTA and CDR2 is FQGTGA in the germline V gene. The CDR3 reads CASSRTNTLSSGANVLTF. The CDR3 DNA reads as TGTGCCAGCAGCAGAACAAATACCCTAAGCTCTGGGGCCAACGTCCTGACTTTC.

This clonotype showed up just a few times. The genes are TRBV7-2 and TRBJ2-3; D is undetermined. V lost 1 base to trimming and J lost 4 bases, with 6 bases between them. Per germline, CDR1 SGHTA and CDR2 FQGNSA. CDR3 length: 13 amino acids. Written as DNA, the CDR3 is TGTGCCAGCAGCTTAGTCATCCCAGATACGCAGTATTTT. It yields the protein CASSLVIPDTQYF.

This clonotype appeared a few times. V gene TRBV6-1 combines with J gene TRBJ2-3; 10 bases match TRBD1. The CDR3 covers 17 residues. CDR1 is MNHNS, CDR2 SASEGT, per germline. J gave up 8 bases and V 7 bases, and 18 bases lay outside the gene matches. The CDR3 sequence: CASIVGGPGQGRGTQYF. CDR3 coding DNA: TGTGCCAGCATCGTAGGGGGACCGGGACAGGGGCGGGGTACGCAGTATTTT.

This clonotype was counted many times. The genes are TRBV20-1 and TRBJ1-5; weak D call: TRBD1 (5 bases). This CDR3 region has 12 residues. Germline loops: CDR1 DFQATT, CDR2 SNEGSKA (reference sequence). V lost 3 bases and J lost 7, with 10 bases in between. The CDR3 is CSARRGGQPQHF. The CDR3 DNA follows: TGCAGTGCTAGGAGGGGTGGACAGCCCCAGCATTTT.

There are a few counts of this clonotype. The chain combines TRBV2 with TRBJ2-5; 7 bases line up with TRBD1. Germline lookup yields CDR1 SNHLY and CDR2 FYNNEI. V trimming: 6 bases; J trimming: 3 bases; junction bases outside the gene matches: 4. The CDR3 is made up of 13 amino acids. The DNA of the CDR3 is TGTGCCAGCAGGGGCACAGGGGAAGAGACCCAGTACTTC. Its protein product is CASRGTGEETQYF.

This clonotype was counted ten times or more. The rearrangement links TRBV6-5 to TRBJ1-1, with no clear D. The CDR3 length is 14 residues. Per the germline V gene, CDR1 is MNHEY and CDR2 is SVGAGI. Trimming pared 0 bases from V and 3 bases from J, leaving 8 bases between. Here the CDR3 DNA reads TGTGCCAGCAGTTACTCGACCGGATACACTGAAGCTTTCTTT. This sequence encodes CASSYSTGYTEAFF.

This clonotype came up a few times. The chain couples TRBV7-9 to TRBJ2-5, with D possibly being TRBD1 or TRBD2 (6 bases each). The CDR3 totals 13 residues. CDR1 and CDR2 (germline): SEHNR, FQNEAQ (reference sequence). Trimming removed 1 base at V and 4 bases at J, with 7 bases between. This chain's CDR3 is CASSLEGGETQYF. CDR3 nucleotides: TGTGCCAGCAGCTTAGAGGGGGGAGAGACCCAGTACTTC.

This clonotype turned up a few times. This chain connects TRBV20-1 to TRBJ2-1; D might be TRBD2 (6 bases). The ends were cut back, 7 bases at V and 8 bases at J, with 18 bases in the middle. Germline lookup yields CDR1 DFQATT and CDR2 SNEGSKA (reference sequence). This CDR3 region has 13 residues. The CDR3 here is CSVTPGASDEQFF. CDR3 coding DNA: TGCAGTGTCACCCCCGGAGCTAGCGATGAGCAGTTCTTC.

This clonotype was observed a few times. This sequence joins TRBV6-1 and TRBJ2-1, with 8 positions matching TRBD2. The J segment lost 3 bases and the V segment lost 5 bases, leaving 9 bases of the junction unmatched. The CDR3 spans 16 residues. Germline CDR1 is MNHNS and CDR2 is SASEGT. CDR3 sequence: CASSTPGGAVYNEQFF. CDR3 DNA sequence: TGTGCCAGCAGTACACCCGGGGGGGCGGTCTACAATGAGCAGTTCTTC.

The chain uses TRBV6-5 and TRBJ1-2; 8 bases are a match to TRBD1. V was clipped by 2 bases and J by 6 bases; unmatched bases: 5. Germline V CDR1 and CDR2: MNHEY, SVGAGI. The CDR3 length is 14 residues. The CDR3 sequence is CASSYPGQGNGYTF. The CDR3 DNA is TGTGCCAGCAGTTACCCCGGACAGGGCAATGGCTACACCTTC.

The table lists this clonotype with a few counts. The V call is TRBV20-1, the J call TRBJ2-1, with TRBD2 identical over 8 bases. The CDR3 loop spans 14 amino acids. The germline V gene has CDR1 DFQATT and CDR2 SNEGSKA (reference sequence). The trim removed 5 bases at V and 2 bases at J, leaving 5 bases unmatched. CDR3 loop: CSAPIAGTYNEQFF. In DNA, the CDR3 is TGCAGTGCTCCGATAGCGGGAACCTACAATGAGCAGTTCTTC.

V gene TRBV28 combines with J gene TRBJ1-6; 8 nucleotides line up with TRBD1. The V gene end was trimmed by 5 bases and the J gene end by 0 bases; junction bases not matched to a gene: 6. Germline CDR1 is MDHEN and CDR2 is SYDVKM. The CDR3 is made up of 17 amino acids. CDR3 amino acids: CASSTWTGSSYNSPLHF. As DNA, the CDR3 is TGTGCCAGCAGTACCTGGACAGGGAGCTCCTATAATTCACCCCTCCACTTT.

V and J are TRBV20-1 and TRBJ2-1; tentatively, D is TRBD1 (5 bases). Trimming removed 3 bases at V and 3 bases at J, with 18 bases between. Germline V gene lookup returns CDR1 DFQATT and CDR2 SNEGSKA (reference sequence). There are 16 residues in the CDR3. CDR3 sequence reads: CSASPRGPSNYNEQFF. The CDR3 DNA follows: TGCAGTGCTAGTCCTAGGGGCCCCTCTAACTACAATGAGCAGTTCTTC.

This clonotype was observed a few times. V usage is TRBV24-1 and J usage is TRBJ1-1; D unclear. Per germline, CDR1 KGHDR and CDR2 SFDVKD. The CDR3 length is 12 residues. Trimming took off 4 bases at V and 11 bases at J, with 13 bases between the two ends. CDR3 DNA: TGTGCCACCAGTGACTTCTCCAGCAAGGCTTTCTTT. Encoded protein: CATSDFSSKAFF.

CDR3 coding DNA: TGCAGTGCTAGAGATTTCCTGGGACAGGGATTCAGCAATCAGCCCCAGCATTTT. Translated: CSARDFLGQGFSNQPQHF. The chain recombines TRBV20-1 with TRBJ1-5, with 9 bases lining up with TRBD1. This CDR3 comprises 18 residues. The germline V gene encodes CDR1 DFQATT and CDR2 SNEGSKA (reference sequence). V lost 0 bases, J lost 1 base, and 10 bases stayed unmatched.

V and J are TRBV7-9 and TRBJ2-1; D ambiguous. Germline CDR1 is SEHNR and CDR2 is FQNEAQ (reference sequence). Trimming left V 0 bases short and J 4 bases short, with 10 bases between. The CDR3 runs 15 residues. The DNA of the CDR3 is TGTGCCAGCAGCTTAGCGGGTCTAGGATACAATGAGCAGTTCTTC. Protein sequence: CASSLAGLGYNEQFF.

Only a few counts were recorded for this clonotype. This rearrangement joins TRBV7-6 to TRBJ2-2, with D tentatively TRBD2 (5 bases). The germline V gene encodes CDR1 SGHVS and CDR2 FNYEAQ. CDR3 length: 16 amino acids. Trimming stripped 0 bases from V and 0 bases from J, with 8 bases between. The CDR3 bases are TGTGCCAGCAGCTTAGCGCTACTAGCGAACACCGGGGAGCTGTTTTTT. This codes for CASSLALLANTGELFF.

J is TRBJ2-7 and V is TRBV7-6, with D perhaps matching TRBD1 or TRBD2 (6 bases each). The CDR3 totals 15 residues. V was trimmed by 5 bases and J by 4 bases, leaving 18 bases between them. CDR1 is SGHVS, CDR2 FNYEAQ, per germline. The CDR3 DNA sequence: TGTGCCAGCAGCCCTCAAGGGGGGCTGGTTTACGAGCAGTACTTC. Protein sequence: CASSPQGGLVYEQYF.

The chain employs TRBV2 and TRBJ2-3; D is uncertain. Trimming left V 6 bases short and J 5 bases short, with 24 bases between. This CDR3 contains 17 residues. Germline values: CDR1 SNHLY, CDR2 FYNNEI. The CDR3 is CASRWRPGNSMRDTQYF. The CDR3 nucleotides are TGTGCCAGCAGGTGGCGACCTGGCAATAGTATGAGAGATACGCAGTATTTT.

The chain links TRBV9 to TRBJ2-7; D may be TRBD2 (6 bases). Per the germline V gene, CDR1 is SGDLS and CDR2 is YYNGEE. CDR3 length: 16 amino acids. V was trimmed by 1 base and J by 4 bases, leaving 18 bases between them. In DNA, the CDR3 is TGTGCCAGCAGCGTAAGTGCCGGCGGGACCACATACGAGCAGTACTTC. Encoded protein: CASSVSAGGTTYEQYF.

V gene TRBV27 combines with J gene TRBJ2-7; D remains ambiguous. V gave up 1 base and J gave up 6 bases, with 13 bases separating them. This CDR3 region has 14 residues. Germline V lookup: CDR1 MNHEY, CDR2 SMNVEV (reference sequence). This CDR3 reads CASSLFALPAEQYF. The CDR3 bases are TGTGCCAGCAGTTTATTCGCCCTCCCCGCCGAGCAGTACTTC.